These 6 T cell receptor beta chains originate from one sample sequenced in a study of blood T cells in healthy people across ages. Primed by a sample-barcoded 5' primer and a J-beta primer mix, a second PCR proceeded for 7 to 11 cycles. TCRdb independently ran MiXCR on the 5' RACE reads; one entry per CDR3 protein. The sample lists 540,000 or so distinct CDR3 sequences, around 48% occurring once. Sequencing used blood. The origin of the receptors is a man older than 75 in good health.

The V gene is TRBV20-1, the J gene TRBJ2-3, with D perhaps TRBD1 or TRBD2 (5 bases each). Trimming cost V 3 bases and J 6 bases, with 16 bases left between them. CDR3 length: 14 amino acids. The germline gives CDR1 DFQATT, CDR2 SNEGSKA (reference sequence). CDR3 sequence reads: CSASKDGGIDTQYF. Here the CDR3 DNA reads TGCAGTGCTAGTAAGGATGGGGGAATCGATACGCAGTATTTT.

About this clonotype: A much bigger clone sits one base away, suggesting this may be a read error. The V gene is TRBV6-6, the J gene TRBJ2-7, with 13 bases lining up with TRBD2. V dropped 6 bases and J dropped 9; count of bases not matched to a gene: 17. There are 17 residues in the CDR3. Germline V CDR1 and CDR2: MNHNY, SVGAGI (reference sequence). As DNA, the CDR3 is TGTGCCAGCAGCCGTACTAGCGGGAGGGCCTTCGGAAACGGGCAGTACTTC. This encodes CASSRTSGRAFGNGQYF.

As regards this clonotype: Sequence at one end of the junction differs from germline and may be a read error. The CDR3 here is CASSVWGEYGYTF. The CDR3 coding sequence is TGTGCCAGCAGTGTATGGGGGGAATATGGCTACACCTTC. The chain combines TRBV28 with TRBJ1-2; D is possibly TRBD1 (5 bases). The germline V gene has CDR1 MDHEN and CDR2 SYDVKM. This CDR3 region has 13 residues.

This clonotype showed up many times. CDR3 sequence: CASSYRRDTEAFF. CDR3 nucleotides: TGTGCCAGCAGTTACCGTCGGGACACTGAAGCTTTCTTT. V gene TRBV6-6 combines with J gene TRBJ1-1; unclear D gene. The ends were cut back, 2 bases at V and 3 bases at J, with 7 bases in the middle. Looked up from germline, CDR1 is MNHNY and CDR2 is SVGAGI (reference sequence). There are 13 residues in the CDR3.

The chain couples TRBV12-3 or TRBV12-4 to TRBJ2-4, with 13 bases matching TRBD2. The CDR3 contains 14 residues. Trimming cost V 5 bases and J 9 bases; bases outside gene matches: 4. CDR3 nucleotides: TGTGCCAGCAGTCCGGGACTAGCGGGAACCATTCAGTACTTC. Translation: CASSPGLAGTIQYF.

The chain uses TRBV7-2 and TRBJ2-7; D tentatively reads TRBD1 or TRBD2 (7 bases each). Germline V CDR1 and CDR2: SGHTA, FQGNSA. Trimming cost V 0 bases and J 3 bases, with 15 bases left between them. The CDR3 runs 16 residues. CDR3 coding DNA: TGTGCCAGCAGCTTAGCGGGAGGGGGCCAAGGCTACGAGCAGTACTTC. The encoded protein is CASSLAGGGQGYEQYF.